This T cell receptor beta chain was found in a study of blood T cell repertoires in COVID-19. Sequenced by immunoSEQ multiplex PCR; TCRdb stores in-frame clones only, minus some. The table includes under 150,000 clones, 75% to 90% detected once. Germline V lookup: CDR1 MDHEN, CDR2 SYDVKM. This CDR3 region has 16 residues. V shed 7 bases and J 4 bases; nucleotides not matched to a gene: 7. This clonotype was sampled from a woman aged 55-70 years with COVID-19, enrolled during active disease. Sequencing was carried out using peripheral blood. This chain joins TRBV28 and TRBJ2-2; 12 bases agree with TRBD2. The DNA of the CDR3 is TGTGCCAGCACTCCTAGCGGGGGGGCCAGCACCGGGGAGCTGTTTTTT. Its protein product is CASTPSGGASTGELFF. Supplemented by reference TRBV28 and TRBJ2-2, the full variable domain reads DVKVTQSSRYLVKRTGEKVFLECVQDMDHENMFWYRQDPGLGLRLIYFSYDVKMKEKGDIPEGYSVSREKKERFSLILESASTNQTSMYLCASTPSGGASTGELFFGEGSRLTVL.